The 20 T cell receptor beta chains listed next were all sequenced from one sample in a study of sequential checkpoint blockade in melanoma. Some clones are missing from TCRdb's copy, which holds only in-frame ones; the method was immunoSEQ multiplex PCR. The sample has roughly 2,200 clones, roughly 23% seen once. Stated treatment: randomized to nivolumab then ipilimumab (arm A) or the reverse (arm B). The sample here was tumor tissue (inferred from file names), taken from a patient given nivolumab and ipilimumab in sequence. Receptors were obtained from a human donor with melanoma.

In its sample, this clone is medium-sized. The chain is built from TRBV6-8 and TRBJ2-1, with 8 positions matching TRBD2. The V gene end was trimmed by 2 bases and the J gene end by 10 bases; junction bases not matched to a gene: 10. The CDR3 consists of 15 residues. Germline CDR1 is MNHGY and CDR2 is SAAAGT. In nucleotides, the CDR3 is TGTGCCAGCAGTTACGTGACTAGCGCCGCGGAGGAGCAGTTCTTC. Protein sequence: CASSYVTSAAEEQFF.

The rearrangement joins TRBV14 to TRBJ2-2, with D maybe TRBD2 (6 bases). Germline lookup yields CDR1 SGHDN and CDR2 FVKESK. Trimming pared 1 base from V and 6 bases from J, leaving 15 bases between. CDR3 length: 16 residues. The DNA for the CDR3 is TGTGCCAGCAGCCAAGGGGGGACTGTGTACGCCGGGGAGCTGTTTTTT. It yields the protein CASSQGGTVYAGELFF.

This clone is medium-sized (0.01 to 0.1%). This CDR3 reads CASSLTDTRYNEQFF. The CDR3 coding sequence is TGTGCCAGCAGCTTGACTGATACCCGATACAATGAGCAGTTCTTC. The rearrangement joins TRBV11-3 to TRBJ2-1; D not certain. Per the germline V gene, CDR1 is SGHNT and CDR2 is YENEEA. The V and J ends lost 3 bases and 4 bases respectively, with 13 bases between them. The CDR3 runs to 15 residues.

This clone was counted a few times. The chain recombines TRBV6-8 with TRBJ1-3, with D possibly TRBD1 on 6 matching bases. The CDR3 consists of 15 residues. The germline V gene encodes CDR1 MNHGY and CDR2 SAAAGT. The V end lost 2 bases, the J end lost 2 bases, and 10 bases lay between the germline ends. As DNA, the CDR3 is TGTGCCAGCAGTTACGGGGGGGCGCCTGGAAACACCATATATTTT. Its translation is CASSYGGAPGNTIYF.

The DNA for the CDR3 is TGTGCCACCAGCAGAGAGCGGGAGGGCTACAATGAGCAGTTCTTC. Its protein product is CATSREREGYNEQFF. The rearrangement links TRBV15 to TRBJ2-1; 9 bases map to TRBD2. V shed 0 bases and J 3 bases; nucleotides not matched to a gene: 0. CDR1 and CDR2 from the germline V gene are LNHNV and YYDKDF (reference sequence). This CDR3 has 15 residues.

Regarding this clone: The junction and the germline gene differ at one end; a read error may be behind it. The chain has TRBV6-8 and TRBJ2-7, with 9 bases aligning to TRBD2. CDR1 and CDR2 (germline): MNHGY, SAAAGT. The CDR3 covers 15 residues. In nucleotides, the CDR3 is TGTGCCATCAGTGTGACTAGCGGAGGTGGATACGAGCAGTACTTC. This gives the protein CAISVTSGGGYEQYF.

This clone counts as large. This chain joins TRBV15 and TRBJ1-1; D is possibly TRBD1 (5 bases). The CDR3 runs to 15 residues. Germline loops: CDR1 LNHNV, CDR2 YYDKDF (reference sequence). The V end lost 0 bases, the J end lost 4 bases, and 12 bases lay between the germline ends. The CDR3 sequence is CATSRENRGGTEAFF. The CDR3 bases are TGTGCCACCAGCAGAGAGAATAGGGGAGGCACTGAAGCTTTCTTT. The full variable domain, rest sourced from reference TRBV15 and TRBJ1-1, is DAMVIQNPRYQVTQFGKPVTLSCSQTLNHNVMYWYQQKSSQAPKLLFHYYDKDFNNEADTPDNFQSRRPNTSFCFLDIRSPGLGDTAMYLCATSRENRGGTEAFFGQGTRLTVV.

The chain is built from TRBV9 and TRBJ2-3; weak D call: TRBD2 (6 bases). Trimming left V 5 bases short and J 4 bases short, with 8 bases between. The germline V gene has CDR1 SGDLS and CDR2 YYNGEE. CDR3 length: 12 amino acids. The CDR3 reads CASSGEADTQYF. The DNA for the CDR3 is TGTGCCAGCAGTGGGGAGGCAGATACGCAGTATTTT. The whole variable domain, remainder taken from reference TRBV9 and TRBJ2-3, is DSGVTQTPKHLITATGQRVTLRCSPRSGDLSVYWYQQSLDQGLQFLIQYYNGEERAKGNILERFSAQQFPDLHSELNLSSLELGDSALYFCASSGEADTQYFGPGTRLTVL.

This clone was counted between two and nine times. The chain couples TRBV28 to TRBJ2-1; the match to TRBD1 covers 10 bases. V was clipped by 2 bases and J by 5 bases; unmatched bases: 9. CDR3 size: 17 residues. Germline loops: CDR1 MDHEN, CDR2 SYDVKM. The CDR3: CASSLKVGTGAHNEQFF. CDR3 in DNA: TGTGCCAGCAGTTTAAAAGTGGGGACAGGGGCCCACAATGAGCAGTTCTTC. Using reference TRBV28 and TRBJ2-1 for the parts outside the CDR3, the full variable domain is DVKVTQSSRYLVKRTGEKVFLECVQDMDHENMFWYRQDPGLGLRLIYFSYDVKMKEKGDIPEGYSVSREKKERFSLILESASTNQTSMYLCASSLKVGTGAHNEQFFGPGTRLTVL.

The gene calls are TRBV14 and TRBJ1-1; tentatively, D is TRBD1 (5 bases). This CDR3 is 16 amino acids long. Trimming pared 4 bases from V and 0 bases from J, leaving 15 bases between. The germline CDR1 and CDR2 sequences are SGHDN and FVKESK. The CDR3 protein is CASSRFAGVMNTEAFF. Here the CDR3 DNA reads TGTGCCAGCAGCCGGTTTGCGGGGGTCATGAACACTGAAGCTTTCTTT.

This clone was seen more than once but under ten times. The CDR3 DNA is TGTGCCAGCAGCGGGGGCGGGCCCTCCTACGAGCAGTACTTC. Protein product: CASSGGGPSYEQYF. This chain links TRBV9 with TRBJ2-7; TRBD1 or TRBD2 may be the D gene (5 bases each). The CDR3 has 14 amino acids. Germline V CDR1 and CDR2: SGDLS, YYNGEE. With 3 bases removed from V and 0 bases from J, the gap between germline ends came to 10 bases.

Concerning this clone: The junction departs from germline at one end; a sequencing error may be responsible. Some base could not be read or is ambiguous, and its residue is marked X. The genes are TRBV15 and TRBJ1-2; D ambiguous. CDR3 length: 18 amino acids. Germline V lookup: CDR1 LNHNV, CDR2 YYDKDF (reference sequence). The CDR3 bases are TGTGCCACCAGCAGAGAAGGGTCGGGAGGAGGAAGGAACTATRGCTACACCTTC. Protein: CATSREGSGGGRNYXYTF.

A few counts support this clone. V is TRBV6-8 and J is TRBJ2-1; TRBD1 matches 10 bases. The trim removed 7 bases at V and 8 bases at J, leaving 11 bases unmatched. CDR1 is MNHGY and CDR2 is SAAAGT in the germline V gene. This CDR3 spans 15 amino acids. Written as DNA, the CDR3 is TGTGCCAGCAATAAAGACAGGGGGCGAAGCGATGAGCAGTTCTTC. Amino acid sequence: CASNKDRGRSDEQFF.

This clone is medium-sized by share. The chain is built from TRBV9 and TRBJ2-3; 8 bases line up with TRBD2. Per germline, CDR1 SGDLS and CDR2 YYNGEE. The V segment lost 1 base and the J segment 2 bases; nucleotides outside the gene matches: 6. The CDR3 totals 16 residues. CDR3 sequence reads: CASSVYAGGATDTQYF. The CDR3 DNA is TGTGCCAGCAGCGTATACGCGGGAGGTGCCACAGATACGCAGTATTTT. The full variable domain, completed using reference TRBV9 and TRBJ2-3, is DSGVTQTPKHLITATGQRVTLRCSPRSGDLSVYWYQQSLDQGLQFLIQYYNGEERAKGNILERFSAQQFPDLHSELNLSSLELGDSALYFCASSVYAGGATDTQYFGPGTRLTVL.

In its sample, this clone is medium-sized. The junction does not match germline at one end; this may be a read error. The CDR3 DNA sequence: TGTGCTAGCAGCCCCACCGGGAGCTCCTACGAGCAGTACTTC. This translates into CASSPTGSSYEQYF. The rearrangement links TRBV11-3 to TRBJ2-7; TRBD2 might be the D (6 bases). From germline, CDR1 is SGHNT and CDR2 YENEEA. This CDR3 spans 14 amino acids.

This clone has only a few counts. The chain employs TRBV6-8 and TRBJ1-1; D possibly corresponds to TRBD1 (5 bases). This CDR3 comprises 15 residues. The germline V and J ends were trimmed by 0 bases and 7 bases, with 15 bases remaining between them. Germline V gene data show CDR1 as MNHGY and CDR2 as SAAAGT. CDR3 in amino acids: CASSYSRTRGGEAFF. CDR3 DNA sequence: TGTGCCAGCAGTTACTCGAGGACCCGGGGCGGTGAAGCTTTCTTT.

The chain employs TRBV19 and TRBJ2-1, with 10 bases fitting TRBD1. CDR1 and CDR2 from the germline V gene are LNHDA and SQIVND (reference sequence). J gave up 6 bases and V 3 bases, and 5 bases lay outside the gene matches. The CDR3 is 15 residues long. CDR3 nucleotides: TGTGCCAGTAGTATCCCCCGGGACAGGGGCAATGAGCAGTTCTTC. Translated: CASSIPRDRGNEQFF.

The chain has TRBV28 and TRBJ1-1; tentative D call: TRBD1 (6 bases). The germline CDR1 and CDR2 sequences are MDHEN and SYDVKM. V shed 5 bases and J shed 4 bases, with 23 bases lying between them. The CDR3 loop spans 17 amino acids. Here the CDR3 DNA reads TGTGCCAGCAGTCCTCCGGGACAAGTTTTCGTGGCCACTGAAGCTTTCTTT. It translates to CASSPPGQVFVATEAFF.

The chain has TRBV19 and TRBJ2-1, with TRBD1 matching over 7 bases. The CDR3 covers 14 residues. With V trimmed by 9 bases and J by 0 bases, 5 bases remained unmatched. Looked up from germline, CDR1 is LNHDA and CDR2 is SQIVND (reference sequence). CDR3 DNA: TGTGCCAGCTGCCGGGACAGCTCCTACAATGAGCAGTTCTTC. It translates to CASCRDSSYNEQFF.

The chain is built from TRBV5-1 and TRBJ2-7; TRBD2 might be the D (6 bases). Germline loops: CDR1 SGHRS, CDR2 YFSETQ. V lost 4 bases to trimming and J lost 7 bases, with 30 bases between them. This CDR3 is 18 amino acids long. Written as DNA, the CDR3 is TGCGCCAGCAGCCCATACAACCTGGCGACCCGGGACTCTATGGAGCAGTACTTC. Protein sequence: CASSPYNLATRDSMEQYF.